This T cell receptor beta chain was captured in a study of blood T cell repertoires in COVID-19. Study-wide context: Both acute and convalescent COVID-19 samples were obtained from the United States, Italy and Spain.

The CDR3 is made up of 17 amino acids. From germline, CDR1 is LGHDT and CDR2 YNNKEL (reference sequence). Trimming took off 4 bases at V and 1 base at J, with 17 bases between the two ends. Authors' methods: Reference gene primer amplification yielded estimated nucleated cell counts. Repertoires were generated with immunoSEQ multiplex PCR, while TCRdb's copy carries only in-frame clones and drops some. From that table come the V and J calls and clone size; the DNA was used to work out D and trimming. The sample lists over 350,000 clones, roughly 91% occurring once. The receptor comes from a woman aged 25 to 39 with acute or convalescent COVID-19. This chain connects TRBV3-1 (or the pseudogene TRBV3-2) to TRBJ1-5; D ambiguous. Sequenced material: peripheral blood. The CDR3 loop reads CASSPKLEAGSNQPQHF. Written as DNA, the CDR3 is TGTGCCAGCAGCCCGAAACTAGAAGCGGGCAGCAATCAGCCCCAGCATTTT.